This passage covers 30 T cell receptor beta chains from one sample sequenced in a study of cytomegalovirus exposure and HLA in healthy donors. Amplification used 60 Vbeta primers and 13 Jbeta primers. Assay: immunoSEQ multiplex PCR; the TCRdb copy retains only in-frame clones and omits some. The data contain approximately 140,000 clones, roughly 77% of them singletons. What was sequenced was PBMCs. These TCRs come from a human donor in good health.

The chain is built from TRBV6-1 and TRBJ1-6; no clear D. CDR3 length: 13 residues. Germline V CDR1 and CDR2: MNHNS, SASEGT. The germline V and J ends were trimmed by 5 bases and 4 bases, with 6 bases remaining between them. CDR3 sequence: CASSTQYNSPLHF. The CDR3 DNA is TGTGCCAGCAGTACCCAGTATAATTCACCCCTCCACTTT.

The CDR3 DNA sequence: TGTGCCAGCAGAGACAGTCGGGGCTACACCTTC. Amino acids: CASRDSRGYTF. This chain connects TRBV27 to TRBJ1-2, with D tentatively TRBD1 (5 bases). Per the germline V gene, CDR1 is MNHEY and CDR2 is SMNVEV (reference sequence). V gave up 6 bases and J gave up 8 bases, with 10 bases separating them. This CDR3 contains 11 residues.

This clone was seen only a few times. The J gene is TRBJ1-2, the V gene TRBV15; D uncertain. Germline-derived CDR1 and CDR2 are LNHNV and YYDKDF (reference sequence). The length of the CDR3 is 17 residues. V gave up 1 base and J gave up 4 bases, with 19 bases separating them. CDR3 in DNA: TGTGCCACCAGCAGAGGATCCGCAGGCAGACGTGGCTATGGCTACACCTTC. Protein product: CATSRGSAGRRGYGYTF.

J is TRBJ1-4 and V is TRBV7-2; D is ambiguous. CDR3 length equals 15 residues. The V gene's germline CDR1 is SGHTA and CDR2 FQGNSA. The germline V and J ends were trimmed by 3 bases and 5 bases, with 13 bases remaining between them. Here the CDR3 DNA reads TGTGCCAGCAGCTTTTGGCTCGGAGAAAATGAAAAACTGTTTTTT. It specifies CASSFWLGENEKLFF.

This clone has just one count. J is TRBJ1-6 and V is TRBV2; D possibly corresponds to TRBD1 (6 bases). The germline V gene has CDR1 SNHLY and CDR2 FYNNEI. V gave up 6 bases and J gave up 10 bases, with 16 bases separating them. The CDR3 runs to 14 residues. The CDR3 reads CASRAGTQRSPLHF. The CDR3 region has the DNA TGTGCCAGCAGAGCCGGGACACAAAGGTCACCCCTCCACTTT.

The J gene is TRBJ2-3, the V gene TRBV6-1; 10 positions agree with TRBD2. The CDR3 extends over 17 amino acids. Trimming took 1 base from V and 6 from J; bases not matched to a gene: 10. Germline values: CDR1 MNHNS, CDR2 SASEGT. CDR3 sequence (DNA): TGTGCCAGCAGTGAAGTCTTAATAGCGGGAGGTGGGGATACGCAGTATTTT. This sequence encodes CASSEVLIAGGGDTQYF.

The chain recombines TRBV4-1 with TRBJ2-6; the D is unclear. V was pared by 0 bases and J by 1 base, with 16 bases between. CDR1 MGHRA and CDR2 YSYEKL come from the germline V gene. The CDR3 has 19 residues. The CDR3 DNA follows: TGCGCCAGCAGCCAAGATCCCCCCTATTATAATTCTGGGGCCAACGTCCTGACTTTC. The encoded protein is CASSQDPPYYNSGANVLTF.

The chain has TRBV30 and TRBJ2-1; 10 nucleotides match TRBD2. The CDR3 is 16 residues long. Trimming cost V 3 bases and J 10 bases; bases outside gene matches: 15. Per germline, CDR1 GTSNPN and CDR2 SVGIG (reference sequence). CDR3 nucleotide sequence: TGTGCCTGGAGGCCTATAGCGGGGGGAGCCTTGTGGGAGCAGTTCTTC. Protein sequence: CAWRPIAGGALWEQFF.

The rearrangement links TRBV4-1 to TRBJ2-7; TRBD2 matches at 8 bases. CDR1 is MGHRA, CDR2 YSYEKL, per germline. Trimming at V came to 2 bases and at J to 0 bases, leaving 6 bases not matched to a gene. This CDR3 has 16 residues. The CDR3, as DNA: TGCGCCAGCAGCCAACGCTTTAGCGGGGACTCCTACGAGCAGTACTTC. It translates to CASSQRFSGDSYEQYF.

The chain combines TRBV15 with TRBJ1-4; D call uncertain. The CDR3 totals 14 residues. CDR1 is LNHNV and CDR2 is YYDKDF in the germline V gene (reference sequence). V was pared by 2 bases and J by 1 base, with 5 bases between. For the CDR3, the DNA is TGTGCCACCAGCAGACAGGAAACTAATGAAAAACTGTTTTTT. As protein: CATSRQETNEKLFF.

V is TRBV7-2 and J is TRBJ2-3; 10 bases line up with TRBD2. The V gene end was trimmed by 6 bases and the J gene end by 2 bases; junction bases not matched to a gene: 5. The CDR3 contains 15 residues. Germline assignment: CDR1 SGHTA and CDR2 FQGNSA. This CDR3 reads CASSRGTSVTDTQYF. For the CDR3, the DNA is TGTGCCAGCAGTCGGGGGACTAGCGTCACAGATACGCAGTATTTT.

The chain recombines TRBV14 with TRBJ2-7, with 8 nucleotides matching TRBD2. The CDR3 totals 15 residues. The V gene end was trimmed by 4 bases and the J gene end by 3 bases; junction bases not matched to a gene: 8. Germline V gives CDR1 SGHDN, CDR2 FVKESK. DNA of the CDR3: TGTGCCAGCAGCCCCCGAGGTAGCGGGATCTACGAGCAGTACTTC. Amino acids: CASSPRGSGIYEQYF.

This chain links TRBV5-8 with TRBJ1-5; 7 positions match TRBD1. The V gene's germline CDR1 is SGHTS and CDR2 YDEGEE. Trimming removed 6 bases from V and 16 bases from J; junction bases left unmatched: 10. The CDR3 length is 11 residues. The CDR3: CASTYQDRLHF. The CDR3, as DNA: TGTGCCAGCACCTACCAGGACAGGCTCCATTTT. Filled out from reference TRBV5-8 and TRBJ1-5, the complete variable domain reads EAGVTQSPTHLIKTRGQQATLRCSPISGHTSVYWYQQALGLGLQFLLWYDEGEERNRGNFPPRFSGRQFPNYSSELNVNALELEDSALYLCASTYQDRLHFGDGTRLSIL.

The chain is built from TRBV21-1 and TRBJ2-3; the table gives TRBD2 as D, unverified against the DNA. TRBV21-1 is a known pseudogene. The CDR3 consists of 15 residues. CDR3 sequence (DNA): TGTGCCAGCAGCCTGGGACTAACTTTCACAGATACGCAGTATTTT. Amino acids: CASSLGLTFTDTQYF.

The V call is TRBV27, the J call TRBJ1-4, with TRBD1 matching over 7 bases. Germline trimming cut 5 bases from V and 4 bases from J; bases unmatched to any gene: 7. Germline loops: CDR1 MNHEY, CDR2 SMNVEV (reference sequence). The CDR3 is 15 amino acids. DNA of the CDR3: TGTGCCAGCAGTGTACAACAGGGGTTTAATGAAAAACTGTTTTTT. It codes for CASSVQQGFNEKLFF. The full variable domain, its missing parts supplied by reference TRBV27 and TRBJ1-4, is EAQVTQNPRYLITVTGKKLTVTCSQNMNHEYMSWYRQDPGLGLRQIYYSMNVEVTDKGDVPEGYKVSRKEKRNFPLILESPSPNQTSLYFCASSVQQGFNEKLFFGSGTQLSVL.

This clone was counted a few times. The CDR3 DNA reads as TGTGCCAGCAGCCCGCGGACAGGGGGTTACACTGAAGCTTTCTTT. Translation gives CASSPRTGGYTEAFF. The chain uses TRBV11-2 and TRBJ1-1, with TRBD1 matching over 10 bases. The CDR3 is 15 amino acids. After removal of 5 bases from V and 3 bases from J, the junction contained 6 bases not matched to a gene. CDR1 and CDR2 (germline): SGHAT, FQNNGV.

The chain links TRBV6-6 to TRBJ2-3; 7 bases match TRBD2. V lost 7 bases, J lost 6 bases, and 4 bases stayed unmatched. This CDR3 region has 12 residues. Germline CDR1 and CDR2: MNHNY and SVGAGI (reference sequence). CDR3 residues: CASNPGRDTQYF. CDR3 in DNA: TGTGCCAGCAACCCCGGGAGGGATACGCAGTATTTT.

This sequence joins TRBV6-5 and TRBJ2-1; 7 positions agree with TRBD1. CDR1 is MNHEY and CDR2 is SVGAGI in the germline V gene. With V trimmed by 2 bases and J by 9 bases, 10 bases remained unmatched. The length of the CDR3 is 15 residues. CDR3 nucleotide sequence: TGTGCCAGCAGTTACGGAAGGGGGCTAAGAAGTGAGCAGTTCTTC. Residues: CASSYGRGLRSEQFF.

The chain has TRBV30 and TRBJ2-2; TRBD1 matches at 8 bases. The CDR3 length is 14 residues. After removal of 0 bases from V and 5 bases from J, the junction contained 2 bases not matched to a gene. Germline V gene sequence: CDR1 GTSNPN, CDR2 SVGIG (reference sequence). The CDR3 region is CAWSVQGGTGELFF. In nucleotides, the CDR3 is TGTGCCTGGAGTGTACAGGGGGGTACCGGGGAGCTGTTTTTT.

This sequence joins TRBV6-5 and TRBJ2-5, with TRBD2 matching over 7 bases. CDR1 and CDR2 from the germline V gene are MNHEY and SVGAGI. This CDR3 comprises 13 residues. Trimming cost V 2 bases and J 3 bases; bases outside gene matches: 0. CDR3 loop: CASSYGGEETQYF. DNA for the CDR3: TGTGCCAGCAGTTACGGGGGGGAAGAGACCCAGTACTTC.

The V call is TRBV7-8, the J call TRBJ2-1, with TRBD1 matching 7 bases. From germline, CDR1 is SGHVS and CDR2 FQNEAQ. With V trimmed by 2 bases and J by 6 bases, 16 bases remained unmatched. The CDR3 runs 18 residues. This CDR3 reads CASSLRVDRARRFNEQFF. CDR3 DNA sequence: TGTGCCAGCAGCTTACGGGTAGACAGGGCCAGACGATTCAATGAGCAGTTCTTC.

In this sample, this clone turned up a few times. The gene calls are TRBV19 and TRBJ2-7; 7 bases are shared with TRBD2. Per germline, CDR1 LNHDA and CDR2 SQIVND (reference sequence). Trimming removed 4 bases from V and 2 bases from J; junction bases left unmatched: 2. The CDR3 spans 13 residues. CDR3 in amino acids: CASSNGLAYEQYF. CDR3 nucleotides: TGTGCCAGTAGTAACGGACTAGCCTACGAGCAGTACTTC.

Details on this clone: Other DNA sequences from this sample encode an identical CDR3 as well. J is TRBJ2-3 and V is TRBV6-1, with 10 bases aligning to TRBD1. Germline assignment: CDR1 MNHNS and CDR2 SASEGT. CDR3 length: 15 residues. V lost 5 bases to trimming and J lost 1 base; unmatched junction nucleotides: 3. The DNA for the CDR3 is TGTGCCAGCAGTCCCGGGACAGGGGGCACAGATACGCAGTATTTT. It specifies CASSPGTGGTDTQYF.

CDR3 amino acids: CASSPSGGGETQYF. CDR3 coding DNA: TGTGCCAGCTCACCGTCAGGGGGCGGTGAGACCCAGTACTTC. V is TRBV18 and J is TRBJ2-5; TRBD1 matches 8 bases. This CDR3 is 14 amino acids long. Trimming cost V 3 bases and J 5 bases; bases outside gene matches: 5. The germline gives CDR1 KGHSH, CDR2 LQKENI.

The J gene is TRBJ1-3, the V gene TRBV19, with 9 positions matching TRBD1. V lost 5 bases, J lost 2 bases, and 4 bases stayed unmatched. The CDR3 runs to 15 residues. Germline CDR1 LNHDA, CDR2 SQIVND (reference sequence). CDR3 residues: CASSLWTGAGNTIYF. In DNA, the CDR3 is TGTGCCAGTAGTCTTTGGACAGGGGCTGGAAACACCATATATTTT.

The V call is TRBV4-1, the J call TRBJ1-5, with TRBD1 matching 8 bases. Looked up from germline, CDR1 is MGHRA and CDR2 is YSYEKL. The CDR3 has 15 amino acids. After removal of 6 bases from V and 6 bases from J, the junction contained 10 bases not matched to a gene. The CDR3 nucleotides are TGCGCCAGCAGTCGCGGGGACAGGTTAATTCAGCCCCAGCATTTT. Amino acids: CASSRGDRLIQPQHF.

This clone was counted a few times. V usage is TRBV5-1 and J usage is TRBJ2-3; TRBD2 agrees at 13 bases. Germline V lookup: CDR1 SGHRS, CDR2 YFSETQ. The V gene end was trimmed by 0 bases and the J gene end by 4 bases; junction bases not matched to a gene: 11. This CDR3 has 19 amino acids. Here the CDR3 DNA reads TGCGCCAGCAGCTTGGCCGAGAGACTAGCGGGGGGAGTCGCAGATACGCAGTATTTT. This encodes CASSLAERLAGGVADTQYF.

This chain connects TRBV2 to TRBJ2-7; 7 bases line up with TRBD2. CDR3 length equals 14 residues. V dropped 6 bases and J dropped 4; count of bases not matched to a gene: 9. The germline V gene encodes CDR1 SNHLY and CDR2 FYNNEI. CDR3 sequence: CASRKSGTTYEQYF. For the CDR3, the DNA is TGTGCCAGCAGGAAATCCGGGACTACGTACGAGCAGTACTTC. The whole variable domain, filled in from reference TRBV2 and TRBJ2-7, reads EPEVTQTPSHQVTQMGQEVILRCVPISNHLYFYWYRQILGQKVEFLVSFYNNEISEKSEIFDDQFSVERPDGSNFTLKIRSTKLEDSAMYFCASRKSGTTYEQYFGPGTRLTVT.

This clone was detected only once. The rearrangement links TRBV5-1 to TRBJ2-7; 8 nucleotides agree with TRBD1. The CDR3 is 14 amino acids. Germline V lookup: CDR1 SGHRS, CDR2 YFSETQ. The V segment lost 2 bases and the J segment 2 bases; nucleotides outside the gene matches: 3. DNA for the CDR3: TGCGCCAGCAGCTTCACACAGGGGGCCTACGAGCAGTACTTC. Translation: CASSFTQGAYEQYF.

The chain combines TRBV2 with TRBJ2-7, with 10 bases fitting TRBD1. This CDR3 is built from 14 residues. Per the germline V gene, CDR1 is SNHLY and CDR2 is FYNNEI. Trimming took 3 bases from V and 5 from J; bases not matched to a gene: 4. The CDR3 here is CASSEGQGLHEQYF. In DNA, the CDR3 is TGTGCCAGCAGTGAGGGACAGGGGTTACACGAGCAGTACTTC.